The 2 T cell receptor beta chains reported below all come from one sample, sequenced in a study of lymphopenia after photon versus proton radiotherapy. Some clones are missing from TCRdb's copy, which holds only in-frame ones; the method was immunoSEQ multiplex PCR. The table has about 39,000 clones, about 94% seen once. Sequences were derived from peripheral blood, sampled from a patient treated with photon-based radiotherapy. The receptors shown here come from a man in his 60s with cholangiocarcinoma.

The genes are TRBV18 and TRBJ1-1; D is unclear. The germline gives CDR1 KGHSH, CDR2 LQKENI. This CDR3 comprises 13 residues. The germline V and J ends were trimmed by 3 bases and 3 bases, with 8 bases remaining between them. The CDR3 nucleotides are TGTGCCAGCTCACCTTGGCGCGACACTGAAGCTTTCTTT. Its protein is CASSPWRDTEAFF.

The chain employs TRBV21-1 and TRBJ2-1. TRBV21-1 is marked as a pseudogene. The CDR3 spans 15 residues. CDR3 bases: TGTGCCAGCAGCATAAGTTGTTTCCCCATGAATGAGCAGTTCTTC. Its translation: CASSISCFPMNEQFF.